Each of the 29 T cell receptor beta chains below was sequenced from the same sample in a study of blood T cells in healthy people across ages. Then a second PCR, running about 6 to 11 cycles, was carried out with a sample-barcoded 5' primer and a J-beta primer mix. TCRdb re-derived calls from the 5' RACE reads in MiXCR, one entry per CDR3 protein. The repertoire holds 1.5 million to 1.8 million distinct CDR3 sequences, with 40% to 45% as singletons. Sequencing was performed on blood. The receptors originated from a woman in her late teens or twenties in good health.

This chain uses TRBV27 with TRBJ2-2, with 9 bases matching TRBD1. Germline values: CDR1 MNHEY, CDR2 SMNVEV (reference sequence). The CDR3 runs 15 residues. The junction had 8 bases not matched to a gene; V was cut back by 6 bases and J by 6 bases. Here the CDR3 reads CASRLGTGSSGELFF. CDR3 bases: TGTGCCAGCAGACTCGGGACAGGGAGTTCCGGGGAGCTGTTTTTT.

This chain joins TRBV18 and TRBJ2-1; D may be TRBD2 (5 bases). The germline CDR1 and CDR2 sequences are KGHSH and LQKENI. CDR3 length: 14 amino acids. V was cut by 1 base and J by 14 bases, with 18 bases left in between. The CDR3: CASSPHPGETMKFF. CDR3 bases: TGTGCCAGCTCACCACATCCCGGGGAAACGATGAAGTTCTTC.

This clonotype was counted a few times. V is TRBV20-1 and J is TRBJ2-5; D gene unclear. Germline V gene data show CDR1 as DFQATT and CDR2 as SNEGSKA (reference sequence). This CDR3 is built from 15 residues. V was clipped by 6 bases and J by 1 base, with 18 bases between them. The CDR3 spells CSAGTPESIQETQYF. DNA for the CDR3: TGCAGTGCCGGTACACCGGAGTCAATCCAAGAGACCCAGTACTTC.

This clonotype was seen once. The chain recombines TRBV7-2 with TRBJ2-5, with 9 nucleotides matching TRBD2. This CDR3 has 15 residues. Per germline, CDR1 SGHTA and CDR2 FQGNSA. Trimming at V came to 5 bases and at J to 11 bases, leaving 15 bases not matched to a gene. The CDR3 DNA sequence: TGTGCCAGCAGCCCCGGGACTAGCAGCAGCAATGAGCAGTACTTC. It specifies CASSPGTSSSNEQYF.

The chain is built from TRBV29-1 and TRBJ2-7, with D possibly being TRBD2 (5 bases). CDR3 length equals 14 residues. V gave up 7 bases and J gave up 3 bases, with 19 bases separating them. CDR1 and CDR2 from the germline V gene are SQVTM and ANQGSEA. CDR3 in DNA: TGCAGCGACGAACGTTTGGACGGGGTCTACGAGCAGTACTTC. Its protein is CSDERLDGVYEQYF.

This clonotype was seen only a few times. V usage is TRBV7-2 and J usage is TRBJ1-2; maybe TRBD1 (6 bases). V was pared by 4 bases and J by 4 bases, with 10 bases between. The CDR3 spans 13 residues. Germline CDR1 SGHTA, CDR2 FQGNSA. The CDR3 DNA reads TGTGCCAGCAGCTCTCCGACAGGCTATGGCTACACCTTC. Amino acids: CASSSPTGYGYTF.

This clonotype has a handful of counts. The rearrangement joins TRBV14 to TRBJ2-7; D remains unclear. Near its end, the DNA agrees better with TRBJ2-5, so the J call may be wrong. CDR1 SGHDN and CDR2 FVKESK come from the germline V gene. The CDR3 covers 13 residues. CDR3 DNA: TGTGCCAGCAGCCAAAACCAGTTGGAGACCCAGTACTTC. Translating gives CASSQNQLETQYF.

J is TRBJ2-5 and V is TRBV7-9; 9 bases fit TRBD1. TRBJ2-7 explains the end of the DNA better; the J call may be wrong. Germline CDR1 reads SEHNR; CDR2 reads FQNEAQ (reference sequence). The CDR3 has 15 residues. DNA of the CDR3: TGTGCCAGCAGCTTCCCTGGGGACAGGGACTACGAGCAGTACTTC. Amino acid sequence: CASSFPGDRDYEQYF.

This chain joins TRBV20-1 and TRBJ2-1; 10 nucleotides align to TRBD2. From germline, CDR1 is DFQATT and CDR2 SNEGSKA (reference sequence). The CDR3 covers 15 residues. V was clipped by 6 bases and J by 6 bases; unmatched bases: 11. The CDR3 region has the DNA TGCAGTGCAACGCAGGCTAGCGGGGGTTCCAATGAGCAGTTCTTC. This translates into CSATQASGGSNEQFF.

In its sample, this clonotype was seen a few times. J is TRBJ2-3 and V is TRBV12-3 or TRBV12-4; no firm D call. This CDR3 contains 12 residues. Trimming left V 6 bases short and J 6 bases short, with 10 bases between. The CDR3: CASSPSPDTQYF. The CDR3 DNA sequence: TGTGCCAGCAGCCCGTCCCCGGATACGCAGTATTTT.

This clonotype turned up a few times. The J gene is TRBJ2-1, the V gene TRBV6-2 or TRBV6-3; no clear D. The CDR3 has 18 residues. Germline V gene sequence: CDR1 MNHEY, CDR2 SVGEGT. V dropped 5 bases and J dropped 5 bases, with 25 bases sitting between them. The CDR3 DNA sequence: TGTGCCAGCAGTCCCCTCGAATCTGACTTCCCAGCCCACAATGAGCAGTTCTTC. It is translated as CASSPLESDFPAHNEQFF.

This chain joins TRBV29-1 and TRBJ1-1; D call uncertain. Trimming pared 7 bases from V and 11 bases from J, leaving 17 bases between. There are 11 residues in the CDR3. Per germline, CDR1 SQVTM and CDR2 ANQGSEA. The CDR3 bases are TGCAGCGCCCTGGGCGCAACTAAGGCTTTCTTT. Protein: CSALGATKAFF.

This clonotype was recorded a few times. This chain joins TRBV27 and TRBJ2-1, with D possibly being TRBD2 (7 bases). The V gene lost 2 bases and the J gene lost 4 bases, with 12 bases spanning the gap. CDR1 is MNHEY, CDR2 SMNVEV, per germline (reference sequence). This CDR3 is built from 15 residues. The CDR3 nucleotides read TGTGCCAGCAGTTTAAGGGGGGAGGGTTACAATGAGCAGTTCTTC. This codes for CASSLRGEGYNEQFF.

The chain links TRBV25-1 to TRBJ2-5; D might be TRBD1 (6 bases). The CDR3 sequence is 11 residues long. V shed 9 bases and J shed 4 bases, with 9 bases lying between them. The germline V gene has CDR1 MGHDK and CDR2 SYGVNS. The CDR3 DNA reads as TGTGCCAGTACAGGGATAGAGACCCAGTACTTC. Its translation: CASTGIETQYF.

This chain joins TRBV5-4 and TRBJ2-1; TRBD2 is a possible D gene (6 bases). There are 13 residues in the CDR3. V was cut by 5 bases and J by 5 bases, with 11 bases left in between. The germline CDR1 and CDR2 sequences are SGHNT and YYREEE (reference sequence). The CDR3 DNA reads TGTGCCAGCAGGCGGGACTCTAACAATGAGCAGTTCTTC. It yields the protein CASRRDSNNEQFF. Full variable domain (missing parts from reference TRBV5-4 and TRBJ2-1): ETGVTQSPTHLIKTRGQQVTLRCSSQSGHNTVSWYQQALGQGPQFIFQYYREEENGRGNFPPRFSGLQFPNYSSELNVNALELDDSALYLCASRRDSNNEQFFGPGTRLTVL.

The V gene is TRBV10-3, the J gene TRBJ2-1; D remains unclear. The DNA end is a closer match to TRBJ2-7, so the J assignment may be wrong. The CDR3 loop spans 14 amino acids. Germline-derived CDR1 and CDR2 are ENHRY and SYGVKD. The CDR3 here is CAIREASSYNEQYF. The CDR3 nucleotides are TGTGCCATCAGGGAAGCTTCGTCCTACAATGAGCAGTACTTC.

The chain uses TRBV5-1 and TRBJ2-4; 9 bases map to TRBD1. From germline, CDR1 is SGHRS and CDR2 YFSETQ. Trimming removed 5 bases from V and 0 bases from J; junction bases left unmatched: 9. The CDR3 loop spans 17 amino acids. The DNA of the CDR3 is TGCGCCAGCAGTCCGGGACAGGGACCTATAGCCAAAAACATTCAGTACTTC. It specifies CASSPGQGPIAKNIQYF.

The chain uses TRBV5-1 and TRBJ2-7; a weak D match, TRBD1 (5 bases). The CDR3 contains 17 residues. The ends were cut back, 0 bases at V and 2 bases at J, with 18 bases in the middle. Germline lookup yields CDR1 SGHRS and CDR2 YFSETQ. CDR3 amino acids: CASSLDPSGIIAYEQYF. DNA for the CDR3: TGCGCCAGCAGCTTGGACCCCTCAGGGATTATAGCCTACGAGCAGTACTTC.

There are a few counts of this clonotype. The genes are TRBV6-6 and TRBJ1-1, with D unresolved. Trimming pared 2 bases from V and 6 bases from J, leaving 13 bases between. CDR1 and CDR2 from the germline V gene are MNHNY and SVGAGI (reference sequence). The CDR3 sequence is 14 residues long. The CDR3 region has the DNA TGTGCCAGCAGTTACGATCTCGGGATGCCTGAAGCTTTCTTT. This codes for CASSYDLGMPEAFF.

This clonotype has more than one count but fewer than ten. The chain has TRBV28 and TRBJ1-5; no clear D gene. Germline V CDR1 and CDR2: MDHEN, SYDVKM. The length of the CDR3 is 14 residues. Trimming pared 6 bases from V and 1 base from J, leaving 10 bases between. CDR3 sequence: CASSTPSSNQPQHF. CDR3 nucleotide sequence: TGTGCCAGCAGCACCCCTTCCAGCAATCAGCCCCAGCATTTT.

V and J are TRBV29-1 and TRBJ2-3; D is uncertain. V was shortened by 3 bases and J by 5 bases, with 9 bases between the two germline ends. Germline loops: CDR1 SQVTM, CDR2 ANQGSEA. The CDR3 extends over 12 amino acids. The CDR3 loop reads CSVDLDGDTQYF. The CDR3 bases are TGCAGCGTTGATTTGGATGGAGATACGCAGTATTTT.

For the CDR3, the DNA is TGTGCCAGCAGTCCCCCGGACAGGGTAGGAGGCTACACCTTC. This translates into CASSPPDRVGGYTF. The chain links TRBV27 to TRBJ1-2, with 8 bases that match TRBD1. The CDR3 spans 14 residues. Germline loops: CDR1 MNHEY, CDR2 SMNVEV (reference sequence). With V trimmed by 5 bases and J by 8 bases, 10 bases remained unmatched.

This chain uses TRBV27 with TRBJ2-7; 7 bases line up with TRBD1. This CDR3 has 16 amino acids. The germline V gene encodes CDR1 MNHEY and CDR2 SMNVEV (reference sequence). J gave up 3 bases and V 5 bases, and 13 bases lay outside the gene matches. CDR3 loop: CASSLTMDRNLYEQYF. The CDR3 nucleotides read TGTGCCAGCAGTCTAACCATGGACAGGAACCTCTACGAGCAGTACTTC.

About this clonotype: The junction departs from germline at one end; a sequencing error may be responsible. J is TRBJ2-1 and V is TRBV7-6; 14 positions match TRBD2. From germline, CDR1 is SGHVS and CDR2 FNYEAQ. CDR3 length: 16 amino acids. CDR3 nucleotide sequence: TGTGCCAGCACACTGGGGCGACTAGCGGGAGGGAATGGGCAGTTCTTC. This gives the protein CASTLGRLAGGNGQFF.

This clonotype was seen a few times. This chain joins TRBV24-1 and TRBJ2-1; D may be TRBD2 (6 bases). V lost 5 bases to trimming and J lost 0 bases, with 13 bases between them. The CDR3 contains 16 residues. Germline-derived CDR1 and CDR2 are KGHDR and SFDVKD. The CDR3 DNA is TGTGCCACCAGTGCCAGGGACTTTCGCTCCTACAATGAGCAGTTCTTC. Residues: CATSARDFRSYNEQFF.

This clonotype came up a few times. The CDR3 region is CASSLGRTSPEQFF. CDR3 nucleotide sequence: TGTGCCAGCAGCTTAGGACGGACTAGCCCTGAGCAGTTCTTC. This rearrangement joins TRBV7-2 to TRBJ2-1; 8 bases agree with TRBD2. Germline V gene sequence: CDR1 SGHTA, CDR2 FQGNSA. The CDR3 has 14 residues. Trimming at V came to 1 base and at J to 9 bases, leaving 5 bases not matched to a gene.

As DNA, the CDR3 is TGTGCCAGCAGTTTTGGTGGGAGGGCCTACTACAATGAGCAGTTCTTC. Translated: CASSFGGRAYYNEQFF. This chain joins TRBV12-3 or TRBV12-4 and TRBJ2-1; 7 nucleotides match TRBD2. V trimming: 3 bases; J trimming: 3 bases; junction bases outside the gene matches: 8. The CDR3 has 16 residues.

This clonotype was seen repeatedly, ten times or more. V is TRBV27 and J is TRBJ1-6; D unclear. Trimming took 3 bases from V and 9 from J, leaving 6 bases between them. Germline CDR1 reads MNHEY; CDR2 reads SMNVEV (reference sequence). The CDR3 sequence is 12 residues long. The CDR3 nucleotides are TGTGCCAGCAGTTTCTCAGGTTCACCCCTCCACTTT. This sequence encodes CASSFSGSPLHF.

The chain has TRBV27 and TRBJ2-3, with TRBD1 matching over 8 bases. The CDR3 contains 14 residues. CDR1 and CDR2 (germline): MNHEY, SMNVEV (reference sequence). The V and J ends lost 8 bases and 4 bases, in that order; junction bases with no gene match: 8. In DNA form, the CDR3 reads TGTGCCAGCGCGCGGGACAGGTACCCAGATACGCAGTATTTT. Translating gives CASARDRYPDTQYF.